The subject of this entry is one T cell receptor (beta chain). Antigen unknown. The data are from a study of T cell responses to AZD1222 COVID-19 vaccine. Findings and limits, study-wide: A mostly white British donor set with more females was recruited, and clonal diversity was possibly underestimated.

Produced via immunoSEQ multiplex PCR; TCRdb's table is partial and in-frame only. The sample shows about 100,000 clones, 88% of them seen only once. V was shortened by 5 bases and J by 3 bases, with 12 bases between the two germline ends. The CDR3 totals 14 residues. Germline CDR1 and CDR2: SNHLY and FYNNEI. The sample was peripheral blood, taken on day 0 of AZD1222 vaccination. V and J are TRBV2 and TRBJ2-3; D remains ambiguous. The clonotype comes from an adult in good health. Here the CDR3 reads CASSLVIGTDTQYF. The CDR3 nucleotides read TGTGCCAGCAGTCTAGTAATTGGTACAGATACGCAGTATTTT. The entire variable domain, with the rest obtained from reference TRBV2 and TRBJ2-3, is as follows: EPEVTQTPSHQVTQMGQEVILRCVPISNHLYFYWYRQILGQKVEFLVSFYNNEISEKSEIFDDQFSVERPDGSNFTLKIRSTKLEDSAMYFCASSLVIGTDTQYFGPGTRLTVL.